This TCR beta chain was sequenced in a study of CD8+ T cells in alopecia areata. Isolated RNA was reverse transcribed into cDNA used as the sequencing template. TCRdb's copy holds only in-frame clones and misses some; the assay was immunoSEQ multiplex PCR. The profile covers 80,000 to 100,000 clones, with 44% appearing a single time and 18% taken by the ten largest. Germline V gene lookup returns CDR1 LGHNA and CDR2 YSLEER. Trimming removed 5 bases from V and 4 bases from J, with 12 bases in between. The CDR3 totals 14 residues. Treatment: oral pan-JAK inhibitor, 5-10 mg twice daily. PBMCs provided sorted CD4+ and CD8+ T cells.

The sequences come from CD8+ T cells sorted from blood, collected at week 24, from a patient treated with tofacitinib. The chain is built from TRBV4-3 and TRBJ2-1; the D gene is possibly TRBD1 (5 bases). The clonotype was recovered from a human donor with alopecia areata. CDR3 residues: CASSLYGAYNEQFF. The CDR3 nucleotides are TGCGCCAGCAGCTTGTATGGGGCGTACAATGAGCAGTTCTTC.